This T cell receptor (beta chain) was documented in a study of blood T cell repertoires in COVID-19. Study-level background: Acute and convalescent COVID-19 specimens originated in the United States, Italy and Spain. PBMCs, B-cell-depleted T cells, or T cells provided the cDNA or gDNA that made up the material.

The V end was cut by 1 base, the J end by 3 bases, with 15 bases between. The CDR3 is 16 residues long. Germline CDR1 and CDR2: LGHNA and YNFKEQ. Authors' processing steps: The assay estimated nucleated cells by amplifying reference gene primers. Sequencing was performed with immunoSEQ multiplex PCR; in TCRdb, only in-frame clones are kept and a portion is missing. V and J calls and clone size are given by that table; D and trimming were obtained from the DNA. The sample lists about 190,000 clones; roughly 80% were seen once. The V and J genes are TRBV4-2 and TRBJ1-2; D is perhaps TRBD1 (6 bases). This clonotype was obtained from a man between 50 and 59 years old who had recovered from COVID-19. What was sequenced was peripheral blood. This CDR3 reads CASSQAVRDIDYGYTF. The CDR3 coding sequence is TGTGCCAGCAGCCAAGCGGTAAGGGACATCGACTATGGCTACACCTTC.